These 30 T cell receptor beta chains originate from one sample sequenced in a study of T cells in Graves' hyperthyroidism and ophthalmopathy. The TCR beta CDR3 regions underwent amplification using RNA transcripts as the source. First-round RT-PCR with HTBI primers amplified the TCR CDR3 region. TCRdb redid the calling of the multiplex PCR reads with MiXCR, one entry per CDR3 protein. The sample contains around 420,000 distinct CDR3 sequences, approximately 15% of which appear only once. The sample was blood. The receptors originated from a young woman with Graves' hyperthyroidism.

At least ten counts were recorded for this clonotype. V usage is TRBV5-1 and J usage is TRBJ2-1; the D gene could be TRBD1 or TRBD2 (5 bases each). There are 15 residues in the CDR3. Germline V gene data show CDR1 as SGHRS and CDR2 as YFSETQ. V shed 3 bases and J shed 6 bases, with 16 bases lying between them. The CDR3 nucleotides read TGCGCCAGCAGCTCGTCAGGATACGGGGCCAATGAGCAGTTCTTC. Amino acids: CASSSSGYGANEQFF.

This clonotype was observed many times. This chain connects TRBV7-2 to TRBJ2-1; 8 positions match TRBD1. V trimming: 4 bases; J trimming: 6 bases; junction bases outside the gene matches: 8. The CDR3 is made up of 15 amino acids. Germline V gives CDR1 SGHTA, CDR2 FQGNSA. In nucleotides, the CDR3 is TGTGCCAGCAGCTCCAGGGGGCGCTGGGGCAATGAGCAGTTCTTC. Amino acids: CASSSRGRWGNEQFF.

This clonotype showed up just a few times. The CDR3: CASSEGEGDDEQFF. In nucleotides, the CDR3 is TGTGCCAGCAGTGAGGGGGAGGGGGACGATGAGCAGTTCTTC. The V call is TRBV2, the J call TRBJ2-1; the D gene is possibly TRBD2 (7 bases). Looked up from germline, CDR1 is SNHLY and CDR2 is FYNNEI. CDR3 length: 14 amino acids. With 3 bases removed from V and 8 bases from J, the gap between germline ends came to 14 bases.

Comments on this clonotype: It may be a read error: a sequence one base away is much more abundant. The chain couples TRBV7-9 to TRBJ2-1; D is ambiguous. The end of the DNA fits TRBJ2-7 better, so the J call may be wrong. In germline, CDR1 is SEHNR, CDR2 FQNEAQ (reference sequence). CDR3 length: 14 amino acids. For the CDR3, the DNA is TGTGCCAGCACCCTCCGTAGCTCCTACAATGAGCAGTACTTC. This gives the protein CASTLRSSYNEQYF.

In its sample, this clonotype was seen many times. V and J are TRBV28 and TRBJ1-4; D is perhaps TRBD1 (6 bases). The germline CDR1 and CDR2 sequences are MDHEN and SYDVKM. V was pared by 3 bases and J by 0 bases, with 11 bases between. There are 16 residues in the CDR3. CDR3 residues: CASSFLGATTNEKLFF. CDR3 in DNA: TGTGCCAGCAGTTTTTTGGGGGCGACAACTAATGAAAAACTGTTTTTT.

This clonotype has a handful of counts. The rearrangement joins TRBV29-1 to TRBJ1-2; a weak D match, TRBD1 (6 bases). V shed 5 bases and J shed 1 base, with 23 bases lying between them. Germline-derived CDR1 and CDR2 are SQVTM and ANQGSEA. The CDR3 length is 17 residues. CDR3 bases: TGCAGCGTTCTCGGGACATTTCAATCCGCAGTTAACTATGGCTACACCTTC. This sequence encodes CSVLGTFQSAVNYGYTF.

The V gene is TRBV5-6, the J gene TRBJ1-1; a weak D match, TRBD1 (6 bases). Germline V gives CDR1 SGHDT, CDR2 YYEEEE. The CDR3 sequence is 15 residues long. V was shortened by 3 bases and J by 1 base, with 13 bases between the two germline ends. CDR3 DNA: TGTGCCAGCAGCTCACCCGGGACATCGAACACTGAAGCTTTCTTT. Translated: CASSSPGTSNTEAFF.

This clonotype was seen many times. V and J are TRBV11-2 and TRBJ2-7; 9 bases align to TRBD1. V lost 6 bases and J lost 2; bases outside the gene matches: 8. Germline CDR1 is SGHAT and CDR2 is FQNNGV. The CDR3 loop spans 15 amino acids. The CDR3 spells CASSWDRDPTYEQYF. The CDR3 bases are TGTGCCAGCAGTTGGGACAGGGACCCAACCTACGAGCAGTACTTC.

This clonotype was observed many times. This rearrangement joins TRBV11-2 to TRBJ2-1; TRBD2 matches at 11 bases. The germline gives CDR1 SGHAT, CDR2 FQNNGV. The CDR3 length is 19 residues. V shed 4 bases, J shed 9 bases, and the junction held 20 bases outside the gene matches. CDR3 bases: TGTGCCAGCAGCTCGACCCCGGGACTAGCGGCTATGAGGGGGGGTGAGCAGTTCTTC. It specifies CASSSTPGLAAMRGGEQFF.

This clonotype was seen at least ten times. This chain links TRBV12-3 or TRBV12-4 with TRBJ2-5, with D perhaps matching TRBD1 or TRBD2 (5 bases each). V dropped 5 bases and J dropped 1 base, with 11 bases sitting between them. The CDR3 is 14 residues long. CDR3: CASSPVGTQETQYF. CDR3 DNA: TGTGCCAGCAGTCCTGTTGGGACCCAAGAGACCCAGTACTTC.

This clonotype showed up many times. The junction shows a germline mismatch at one end, possibly a read error. The chain has TRBV13 and TRBJ2-3; 9 bases align to TRBD2. Looked up from germline, CDR1 is PRHDT and CDR2 is FYEKMQ (reference sequence). The CDR3 runs 16 residues. CDR3 bases: TGTGCCAGCAGGTTAGCGGGGGATGGGGGCACAGATACGCAGTATTTT. It specifies CASRLAGDGGTDTQYF.

This clonotype was seen many times. CDR3 DNA: TGTGCCAGCAGCTTAACGAACACCGGGGAGCTGTTTTTT. Residues: CASSLTNTGELFF. The chain joins TRBV7-2 to TRBJ2-2, with D uncertain. The CDR3 has 13 residues. V was trimmed by 2 bases and J by 0 bases, leaving 1 base between them. Germline V lookup: CDR1 SGHTA, CDR2 FQGNSA.

The V call is TRBV20-1, the J call TRBJ2-1, with TRBD2 identical over 7 bases. The CDR3 has 16 residues. V dropped 1 base and J dropped 2; count of bases not matched to a gene: 8. Germline loops: CDR1 DFQATT, CDR2 SNEGSKA (reference sequence). The CDR3 region has the DNA TGCAGTGCTAGAGCCTCCCGCGGGAGTCCCTACAATGAGCAGTTCTTC. Amino acids: CSARASRGSPYNEQFF.

CDR3 in amino acids: CASSFSGTVSFEQYF. The CDR3 nucleotides read TGTGCCAGCAGTTTCTCCGGGACAGTGAGCTTCGAGCAGTACTTC. The chain joins TRBV6-1 to TRBJ2-7; 7 positions agree with TRBD1. V dropped 5 bases and J dropped 6; count of bases not matched to a gene: 13. The CDR3 totals 15 residues. Germline CDR1 reads MNHNS; CDR2 reads SASEGT.

This clonotype came up a few times. This chain links TRBV15 with TRBJ2-4; a possible D gene is TRBD1 (5 bases). This CDR3 has 12 amino acids. With 1 base removed from V and 9 bases from J, the gap between germline ends came to 7 bases. Germline lookup yields CDR1 LNHNV and CDR2 YYDKDF (reference sequence). Here the CDR3 reads CATSRADSIQYF. The CDR3 nucleotides are TGTGCCACCAGCAGAGCCGACAGCATTCAGTACTTC.

The chain combines TRBV9 with TRBJ2-7; TRBD1 is a possible D gene (6 bases). The ends were cut back, 0 bases at V and 4 bases at J, with 11 bases in the middle. This CDR3 spans 14 amino acids. In germline, CDR1 is SGDLS, CDR2 YYNGEE. The CDR3 nucleotides are TGTGCCAGCAGCGTAGCGTCAACAGGGTACGAGCAGTACTTC. Translated: CASSVASTGYEQYF. Based on the CDR3 plus reference TRBV9 and TRBJ2-7, the full variable domain is DSGVTQTPKHLITATGQRVTLRCSPRSGDLSVYWYQQSLDQGLQFLIQYYNGEERAKGNILERFSAQQFPDLHSELNLSSLELGDSALYFCASSVASTGYEQYFGPGTRLTVT.

At least ten counts were recorded for this clonotype. The chain couples TRBV27 to TRBJ2-1, with 7 bases lining up with TRBD1. Germline CDR1 is MNHEY and CDR2 is SMNVEV (reference sequence). Losses at the gene ends were 2 bases for V and 4 bases for J; bases not matched to a gene: 5. This CDR3 contains 15 residues. CDR3 loop: CASSLSGQDYNEQFF. DNA of the CDR3: TGTGCCAGCAGTTTAAGCGGACAGGATTACAATGAGCAGTTCTTC.

This clonotype was counted many times. The chain recombines TRBV20-1 with TRBJ2-1; TRBD2 agrees at 7 bases. In germline, CDR1 is DFQATT, CDR2 SNEGSKA (reference sequence). This CDR3 is 19 amino acids long. Losses at the gene ends were 3 bases for V and 7 bases for J; bases not matched to a gene: 24. CDR3 amino acids: CSASSLYGVPGLFTNEQFF. In DNA, the CDR3 is TGCAGTGCTAGCTCTTTGTACGGCGTACCGGGACTATTTACAAATGAGCAGTTCTTC.

This clonotype was counted ten times or more. The chain links TRBV12-5 to TRBJ1-1; D remains unclear. Germline lookup yields CDR1 LGHNT and CDR2 FRNRAP. The CDR3 runs to 12 residues. V was pared by 6 bases and J by 3 bases, with 8 bases between. The CDR3 sequence: CASGPGYTEAFF. CDR3 nucleotides: TGTGCTAGTGGACCGGGTTACACTGAAGCTTTCTTT.

Regarding this clonotype: Being one base from a much bigger clone, this may be a read error. The chain couples TRBV7-2 to TRBJ2-3; 7 bases are a match to TRBD2. The CDR3 totals 17 residues. Germline V lookup: CDR1 SGHTA, CDR2 FQGNSA. The CDR3 sequence is CVSSSLLAAGSTDTQYF. The CDR3 region has the DNA TGTGTCAGCAGCTCCCTTTTGGCAGCGGGAAGCACAGATACGCAGTATTTT.

The chain recombines TRBV29-1 with TRBJ2-3; weak D call: TRBD2 (6 bases). The CDR3 has 15 residues. Germline values: CDR1 SQVTM, CDR2 ANQGSEA. Trimming removed 6 bases from V and 5 bases from J, with 21 bases in between. The CDR3: CSVAKIGTLQDTQYF. As DNA, the CDR3 is TGCAGCGTGGCTAAAATTGGGACTCTTCAAGATACGCAGTATTTT.

This clonotype was counted at least ten times. This chain joins TRBV20-1 and TRBJ1-2, with D possibly being TRBD1 (5 bases). Per germline, CDR1 DFQATT and CDR2 SNEGSKA (reference sequence). The CDR3 is 14 residues long. Deletions cut 3 bases from V and 8 bases from J, with 19 bases between. CDR3 in amino acids: CSASKGQGPGGYTF. The CDR3 bases are TGCAGTGCTAGTAAGGGTCAGGGACCGGGGGGCTACACCTTC.

The V call is TRBV19, the J call TRBJ2-5; tentatively, D is TRBD2 (6 bases). The CDR3 extends over 15 amino acids. V lost 4 bases to trimming and J lost 2 bases, with 14 bases between them. CDR1 LNHDA and CDR2 SQIVND come from the germline V gene (reference sequence). In DNA, the CDR3 is TGTGCCAGTAGTAGCTTCCGGGACTTTCAAGAGACCCAGTACTTC. This gives the protein CASSSFRDFQETQYF. The variable domain in full, completed from reference TRBV19 and TRBJ2-5, reads DGGITQSPKYLFRKEGQNVTLSCEQNLNHDAMYWYRQDPGQGLRLIYYSQIVNDFQKGDIAEGYSVSREKKESFPLTVTSAQKNPTAFYLCASSSFRDFQETQYFGPGTRLLVL.

Note on this clonotype: In this CDR3 the conserved last residue, phenylalanine or tryptophan, is missing, so a read error is likely. CDR3 amino acids: CASSFVGTTSYEQYS. The CDR3 bases are TGTGCCAGCAGCTTTGTGGGGACTACAAGCTACGAGCAGTACTCC. The chain links TRBV7-2 to TRBJ2-7, with TRBD2 identical over 7 bases. Trimming removed 3 bases from V and 3 bases from J; junction bases left unmatched: 8. The CDR3 has 15 amino acids. Germline CDR1 SGHTA, CDR2 FQGNSA.

The J gene is TRBJ2-4, the V gene TRBV6-2 or TRBV6-3; D is ambiguous. Trimming left V 2 bases short and J 10 bases short, with 18 bases between. The CDR3 length is 15 residues. Germline V gene sequence: CDR1 MNHEY, CDR2 SVGEGT. CDR3 in amino acids: CASSYPLRLPYIQYF. In DNA form, the CDR3 reads TGTGCCAGCAGTTACCCTTTACGGCTTCCCTATATTCAGTACTTC.

The table lists this clonotype with many counts. V gene TRBV2 combines with J gene TRBJ2-7, with a weak D call TRBD1 (5 bases). The CDR3 runs to 14 residues. V was pared by 7 bases and J by 0 bases, with 13 bases between. CDR1 and CDR2 (germline): SNHLY, FYNNEI. The DNA of the CDR3 is TGTGCCAGCACCAAAGGGGCAGACTCCTACGAGCAGTACTTC. Translation: CASTKGADSYEQYF. The whole variable domain, filled in from reference TRBV2 and TRBJ2-7, reads EPEVTQTPSHQVTQMGQEVILRCVPISNHLYFYWYRQILGQKVEFLVSFYNNEISEKSEIFDDQFSVERPDGSNFTLKIRSTKLEDSAMYFCASTKGADSYEQYFGPGTRLTVT.

The rearrangement links TRBV20-1 to TRBJ1-4; tentatively, D is TRBD1 (6 bases). Between the trimmed V and J ends, which lost 5 bases and 5 bases, there was a span of 27 bases. Germline V gene lookup returns CDR1 DFQATT and CDR2 SNEGSKA (reference sequence). This CDR3 is built from 18 residues. This CDR3 reads CSAPNEGGPGRRNEKLFF. The DNA for the CDR3 is TGCAGTGCTCCAAATGAGGGGGGTCCGGGACGGAGAAATGAAAAACTGTTTTTT.

This clonotype was detected only a few times. The V and J genes are TRBV5-4 and TRBJ1-3; tentative D call: TRBD1 (6 bases). Germline values: CDR1 SGHNT, CDR2 YYREEE (reference sequence). The CDR3 runs to 14 residues. The germline V and J ends were trimmed by 0 bases and 13 bases, with 17 bases remaining between them. This chain's CDR3 is CASSLGSSGGAIYF. CDR3 DNA: TGTGCCAGCAGCTTGGGGTCTAGCGGGGGGGCTATATATTTT.

This clonotype was recorded at least ten times. This chain links TRBV12-3 or TRBV12-4 with TRBJ1-2, with no clear D. Trimming pared 4 bases from V and 1 base from J, leaving 10 bases between. The CDR3 runs 14 residues. CDR3 DNA sequence: TGTGCCAGCAGTTACTACCCCAATAACTATGGCTACACCTTC. It yields the protein CASSYYPNNYGYTF.

This clonotype has at least ten counts. The chain has TRBV20-1 and TRBJ2-7; D tentatively reads TRBD1 or TRBD2 (5 bases each). There are 13 residues in the CDR3. The germline V gene has CDR1 DFQATT and CDR2 SNEGSKA (reference sequence). V was trimmed by 6 bases and J by 3 bases, leaving 15 bases between them. Written as DNA, the CDR3 is TGCAGTGCCTCAGGGAGAACTTACTACGAGCAGTACTTC. It yields the protein CSASGRTYYEQYF.